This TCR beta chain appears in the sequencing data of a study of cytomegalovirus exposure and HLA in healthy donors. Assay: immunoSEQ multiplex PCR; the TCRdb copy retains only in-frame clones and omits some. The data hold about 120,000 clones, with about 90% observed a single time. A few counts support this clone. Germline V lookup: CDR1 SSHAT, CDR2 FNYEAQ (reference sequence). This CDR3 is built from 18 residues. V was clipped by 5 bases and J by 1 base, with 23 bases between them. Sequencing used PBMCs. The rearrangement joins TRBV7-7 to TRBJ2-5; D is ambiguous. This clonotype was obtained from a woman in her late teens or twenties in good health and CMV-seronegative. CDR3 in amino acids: CASSPDLPSAPAQETQYF. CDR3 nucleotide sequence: TGTGCCAGCAGCCCCGATCTTCCCTCAGCGCCAGCCCAAGAGACCCAGTACTTC.